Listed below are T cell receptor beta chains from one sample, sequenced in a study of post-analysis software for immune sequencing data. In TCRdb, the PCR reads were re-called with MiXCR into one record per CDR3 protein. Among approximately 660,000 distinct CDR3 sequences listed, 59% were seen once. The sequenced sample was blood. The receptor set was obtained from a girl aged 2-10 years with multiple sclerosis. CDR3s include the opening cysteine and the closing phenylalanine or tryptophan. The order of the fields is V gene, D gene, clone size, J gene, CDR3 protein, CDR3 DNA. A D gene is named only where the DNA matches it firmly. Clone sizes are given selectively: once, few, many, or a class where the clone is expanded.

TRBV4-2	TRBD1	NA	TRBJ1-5	CASSHRTGDNQPQHF	TGTGCCAGCAGCCACCGGACAGGGGACAATCAGCCCCAGCATTTT
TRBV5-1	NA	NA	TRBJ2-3	CASSREMADTQYF	TGCGCCAGCAGCCGGGAGATGGCAGATACGCAGTATTTT
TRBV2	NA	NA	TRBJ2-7	CASSKREVSYEQYF	TGTGCCAGCTCTAAGAGGGAGGTCTCCTACGAGCAGTACTTC
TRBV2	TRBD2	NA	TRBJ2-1	CASSPDGSGGHNEQFF	TGTGCCAGCAGCCCCGATGGTAGCGGGGGCCATAATGAGCAGTTCTTC
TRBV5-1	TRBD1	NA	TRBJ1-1	CASSLRQGLNTEAFF	TGCGCCAGCAGCCTGCGACAGGGACTGAACACTGAAGCTTTCTTT
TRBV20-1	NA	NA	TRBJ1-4	CSASLGTNEKLFF	TGCAGTGCTAGTCTGGGAACTAATGAAAAACTGTTTTTT
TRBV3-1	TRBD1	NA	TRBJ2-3	CASSQDGRQGPDTQYF	TGTGCCAGCAGCCAAGATGGGAGACAGGGGCCAGATACGCAGTATTTT
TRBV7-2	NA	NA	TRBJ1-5	CASSPRGGGQPQHF	TGTGCCAGCAGCCCGAGGGGTGGCGGACAGCCCCAGCATTTT
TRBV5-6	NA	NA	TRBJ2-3	CASSYVRPISDTQYF	TGTGCCAGCAGCTACGTACGGCCCATCTCAGATACGCAGTATTTT
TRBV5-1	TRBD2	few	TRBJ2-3	CASSLEAGLNTDTQYF	TGCGCCAGCAGCTTGGAAGCGGGGTTAAACACAGATACGCAGTATTTT
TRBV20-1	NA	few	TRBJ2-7	CSASRGGTFSYEQYF	TGCAGTGCTAGTAGAGGCGGGACGTTTTCCTACGAGCAGTACTTC
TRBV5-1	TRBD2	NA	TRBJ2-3	CASSGPGLAGTSTDTQYF	TGCGCCAGCAGCGGACCGGGACTAGCGGGAACTAGCACAGATACGCAGTATTTT
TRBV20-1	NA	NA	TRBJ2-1	CSAPLFNEQFF	TGCAGTGCTCCTCTATTCAATGAGCAGTTCTTC
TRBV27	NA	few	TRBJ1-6	CASSPFSLIYNSPLHF	TGTGCCAGCAGTCCCTTCTCGTTAATCTATAATTCACCCCTCCACTTT
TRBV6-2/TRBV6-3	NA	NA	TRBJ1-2	CASSSPGDWRGYTF	TGTGCCAGCAGTTCCCCGGGGGATTGGCGTGGCTACACCTTC
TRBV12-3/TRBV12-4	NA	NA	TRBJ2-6	CASSFVEGVGANVLTF	TGTGCCAGCAGTTTTGTGGAAGGGGTTGGGGCCAACGTCCTGACTTTC
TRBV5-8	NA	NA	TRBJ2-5	CASSFQGDQETQYF	TGTGCCAGCAGCTTTCAGGGTGATCAAGAGACCCAGTACTTC
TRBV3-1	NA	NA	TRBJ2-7	CASIFQGPTRTYEQYF	TGTGCCAGCATTTTTCAGGGCCCCACCCGGACCTACGAGCAGTACTTC
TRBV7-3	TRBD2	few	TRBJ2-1	CASRLAANNEQFF	TGTGCCAGCCGCCTAGCGGCAAACAATGAGCAGTTCTTC
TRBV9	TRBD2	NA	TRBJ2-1	CASSASGSGDEQFF	TGTGCCAGCAGCGCTAGCGGGAGTGGGGATGAGCAGTTCTTC
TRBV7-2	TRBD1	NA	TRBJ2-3	CASQLTGGTDTQYF	TGTGCCAGTCAACTCACAGGGGGCACAGATACGCAGTATTTT
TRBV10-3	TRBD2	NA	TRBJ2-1	CAITGGGEEFF	TGTGCCATCACCGGCGGGGGGGAGGAGTTCTTC
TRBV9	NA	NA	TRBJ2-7	CASSVETGLSYEQYF	TGTGCCAGCAGCGTAGAAACTGGCCTCTCCTACGAGCAGTACTTC
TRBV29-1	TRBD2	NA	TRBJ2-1	CSVVGLAGSSFNEQFF	TGCAGCGTTGTAGGTCTAGCGGGGTCCTCTTTTAATGAGCAGTTCTTC
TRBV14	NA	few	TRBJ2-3	CASSRLTADTQYF	TGTGCCAGCAGTCGTTTGACAGCAGATACGCAGTATTTT
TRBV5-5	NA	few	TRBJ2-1	CASSSLADRHNEQFF	TGTGCCAGCAGCTCATTAGCGGATAGACACAATGAGCAGTTCTTC
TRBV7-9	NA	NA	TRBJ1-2	CASSPSSGENGYTF	TGTGCCAGCAGCCCCTCCTCCGGGGAGAATGGCTACACCTTC
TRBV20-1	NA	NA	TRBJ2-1	CSARRYEQFF	TGCAGTGCCCGTCGGTATGAGCAGTTCTTC
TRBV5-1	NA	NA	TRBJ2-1	CASNLDGGKIGHEQFF	TGCGCCAGCAACTTGGACGGGGGTAAGATCGGGCATGAGCAGTTCTTC
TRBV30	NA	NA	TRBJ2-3	CAWNSLGTDTQYF	TGTGCCTGGAATTCTCTAGGCACAGATACGCAGTATTTT
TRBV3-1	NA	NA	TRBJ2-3	CASSPRLDGDTQYF	TGTGCCAGCAGCCCACGACTAGATGGAGATACGCAGTATTTT
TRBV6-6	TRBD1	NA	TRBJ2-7	CASSLTPGQDNEQYF	TGTGCCAGCAGCTTGACCCCGGGACAGGACAATGAGCAGTACTTC
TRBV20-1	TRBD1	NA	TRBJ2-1	CSAEGAEVGNEQFF	TGCAGTGCCGAGGGGGCCGAGGTCGGCAATGAGCAGTTCTTC
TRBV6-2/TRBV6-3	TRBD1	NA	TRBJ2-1	CAIKISRTGGNEQFF	TGTGCCATCAAAATAAGTAGGACAGGGGGCAATGAGCAGTTCTTC
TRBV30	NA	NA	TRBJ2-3	CAWRGWAGTDTQYF	TGTGCCTGGAGGGGGTGGGCTGGCACAGATACGCAGTATTTT
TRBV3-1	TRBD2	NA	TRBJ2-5	CASSQVAGGWETQYF	TGTGCCAGCAGCCAAGTAGCGGGGGGATGGGAGACCCAGTACTTC
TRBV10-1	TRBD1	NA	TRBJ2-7	CASSGIGTGVYEQYF	TGCGCCAGCAGTGGAATAGGGACAGGGGTCTACGAGCAGTACTTC
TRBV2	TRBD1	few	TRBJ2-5	CASSAGTGEETQYF	TGTGCCAGCAGTGCCGGGACAGGGGAAGAGACCCAGTACTTC
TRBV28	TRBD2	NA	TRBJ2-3	CASSLIAGGPQGDTQYF	TGTGCCAGCAGTTTAATAGCGGGGGGGCCACAAGGAGATACGCAGTATTTT
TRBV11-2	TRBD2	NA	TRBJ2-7	CASSLGARGARPGNEQYF	TGTGCCAGCAGCTTAGGGGCGCGGGGGGCACGACCCGGAAACGAGCAGTACTTC
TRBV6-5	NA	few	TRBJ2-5	CASSYGAGETQYF	TGTGCCAGCAGTTACGGGGCTGGAGAGACCCAGTACTTC
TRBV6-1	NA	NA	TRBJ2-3	CASSERADTQYF	TGTGCCAGCAGTGAAAGGGCGGATACGCAGTATTTT
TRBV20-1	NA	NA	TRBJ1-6	CSASEGFSYNSPLHF	TGCAGTGCTAGTGAGGGTTTCTCCTATAATTCACCCCTCCACTTT
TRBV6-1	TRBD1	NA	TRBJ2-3	CASTPSGGGTGVPDTQYF	TGTGCCAGCACTCCCTCCGGGGGCGGGACAGGTGTTCCAGATACGCAGTATTTT
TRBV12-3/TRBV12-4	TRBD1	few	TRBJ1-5	CASNDGQGNQPQHF	TGTGCCAGCAATGACGGACAGGGCAATCAGCCCCAGCATTTT
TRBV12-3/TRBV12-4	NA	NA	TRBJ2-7	CASSSNRRGEQYF	TGTGCCAGCAGTTCTAACAGGCGGGGCGAGCAGTACTTC
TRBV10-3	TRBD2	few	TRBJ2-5	CAIKITSGQETQYF	TGTGCCATCAAAATTACTAGCGGGCAAGAGACCCAGTACTTC
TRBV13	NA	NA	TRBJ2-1	CASRSRESAYNEQFF	TGTGCCAGCAGATCACGGGAGTCGGCCTACAATGAGCAGTTCTTC
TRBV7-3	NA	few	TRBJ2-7	CASSPGEGHEQYF	TGTGCCAGCTCCCCCGGAGAGGGGCACGAGCAGTACTTC
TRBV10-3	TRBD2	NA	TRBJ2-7	CAISESLAGVTYEQYF	TGTGCCATCAGTGAGTCGCTAGCGGGAGTTACCTACGAGCAGTACTTC
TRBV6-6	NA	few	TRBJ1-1	CASSFPDRQKGTEAFF	TGTGCCAGCAGTTTCCCCGACAGGCAGAAGGGCACTGAAGCTTTCTTT
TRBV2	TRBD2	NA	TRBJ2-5	CASSEVAGGGRSDLIIETQYF	TGTGCCAGCAGTGAAGTAGCGGGAGGCGGTAGATCGGATCTCATCATTGAGACCCAGTACTTC
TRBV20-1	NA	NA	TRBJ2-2	CSATDRRNTGELFF	TGCAGTGCTACGGACCGTCGGAACACCGGGGAGCTGTTTTTT
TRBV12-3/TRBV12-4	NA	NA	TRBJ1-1	CASTTGSSTEAFF	TGTGCCAGCACCACAGGGTCGAGCACTGAAGCTTTCTTT
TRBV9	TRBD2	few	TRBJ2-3	CASSVDSGSLTDTQYF	TGTGCCAGCAGCGTAGATAGCGGGAGCCTCACAGATACGCAGTATTTT